Below, 11 T cell receptor beta chains from the same sample are listed, as sequenced in a study of cytomegalovirus exposure and HLA in healthy donors. Both 60 Vbeta primers and 13 Jbeta primers went into the PCR. Sequenced by immunoSEQ multiplex PCR; TCRdb stores in-frame clones only, minus some. The sample includes about 110,000 clones, under 85% seen only once; the top ten take 3.5% to 4%. The sequencing input was PBMCs. These receptor sequences come from a human donor in good health.

This clone has only a few counts. CDR3 sequence reads: CASSRTGGKQPQHF. The DNA of the CDR3 is TGTGCCAGCAGCAGGACAGGGGGTAAGCAGCCCCAGCATTTT. This sequence joins TRBV28 and TRBJ1-5, with 10 bases fitting TRBD1. V shed 6 bases and J 7 bases; nucleotides not matched to a gene: 6. CDR1 MDHEN and CDR2 SYDVKM come from the germline V gene. The CDR3 has 14 amino acids.

This chain connects TRBV9 to TRBJ2-2; D unclear. CDR1 is SGDLS, CDR2 YYNGEE, per germline. Trimming took off 0 bases at V and 2 bases at J, with 8 bases between the two ends. The CDR3 is made up of 15 amino acids. CDR3 bases: TGTGCCAGCAGCGTAGGAACACTAAACACCGGGGAGCTGTTTTTT. It translates to CASSVGTLNTGELFF.

The chain uses TRBV7-9 and TRBJ1-1, with D maybe TRBD1 (6 bases). In germline, CDR1 is SEHNR, CDR2 FQNEAQ (reference sequence). Deletions cut 5 bases from V and 5 bases from J, with 15 bases between. This CDR3 has 14 residues. The CDR3 region has the DNA TGTGCCAGCAGCCGTGACAGGTCGGGTACTGAAGCTTTCTTT. Amino acids: CASSRDRSGTEAFF.

The chain joins TRBV2 to TRBJ2-7; possible D gene TRBD2, 6 bases. Trimming shortened V by 3 bases and J by 4 bases, and 19 bases separated the two germline ends. CDR1 SNHLY and CDR2 FYNNEI come from the germline V gene. The CDR3 length is 16 residues. The CDR3: CASSDPAGPGLYEQYF. CDR3 DNA: TGTGCCAGCAGTGACCCTGCGGGGCCGGGCCTGTACGAGCAGTACTTC.

The chain carries TRBV2 and TRBJ1-5; tentatively, D is TRBD1 (6 bases). This CDR3 has 15 amino acids. Germline lookup yields CDR1 SNHLY and CDR2 FYNNEI. V lost 4 bases and J lost 6, with 16 bases in between. CDR3 residues: CASSGGRGGFQPQHF. CDR3 bases: TGTGCCAGCAGTGGGGGCCGGGGGGGCTTTCAGCCCCAGCATTTT.

The V and J genes are TRBV11-3 and TRBJ1-3, with TRBD1 identical over 8 bases. The CDR3 contains 20 residues. V shed 5 bases and J 3 bases; nucleotides not matched to a gene: 21. Germline CDR1 and CDR2: SGHNT and YENEEA. CDR3 DNA: TGTGCCAGCAGCGGAAGGGCCTGGGCAGGGGGCTTATATGGTGGAAACACCATATATTTT. Protein: CASSGRAWAGGLYGGNTIYF.

This chain joins TRBV4-1 and TRBJ2-3; 8 nucleotides agree with TRBD1. CDR1 is MGHRA and CDR2 is YSYEKL in the germline V gene. The CDR3 consists of 16 residues. With V trimmed by 2 bases and J by 3 bases, 7 bases remained unmatched. CDR3 DNA sequence: TGCGCCAGCAGCCAATTCTTTGGACAGGGAACAGATACGCAGTATTTT. This translates into CASSQFFGQGTDTQYF.

The rearrangement joins TRBV5-1 to TRBJ2-5; a possible D gene is TRBD1 (6 bases). Trimming took off 4 bases at V and 2 bases at J, with 12 bases between the two ends. This CDR3 has 14 residues. The germline gives CDR1 SGHRS, CDR2 YFSETQ. In nucleotides, the CDR3 is TGCGCCAGCAGCATGGGAAGGGGGCAAGAGACCCAGTACTTC. This translates into CASSMGRGQETQYF.

This clone was observed a handful of times. This rearrangement joins TRBV7-3 to TRBJ2-3, with TRBD2 matching 10 bases. Germline V gives CDR1 SGHTA, CDR2 FQGTGA. Trimming at V came to 1 base and at J to 4 bases, leaving 14 bases not matched to a gene. The CDR3 spans 19 residues. The CDR3 reads CASSLIWVSGRASADTQYF. The DNA for the CDR3 is TGTGCCAGCAGCTTAATCTGGGTAAGCGGGAGGGCCTCGGCAGATACGCAGTATTTT.

V is TRBV7-6 and J is TRBJ2-7, with a tentative D call TRBD2 (5 bases). CDR1 is SGHVS, CDR2 FNYEAQ, per germline. The CDR3 is 14 residues long. Between the trimmed V and J ends, which lost 1 base and 3 bases, there was a span of 10 bases. The CDR3 loop is CASSLGGKGYEQYF. Here the CDR3 DNA reads TGTGCCAGCAGCTTAGGAGGGAAGGGCTACGAGCAGTACTTC.

The chain has TRBV28 and TRBJ2-1; maybe TRBD2 (6 bases). V was cut by 3 bases and J by 8 bases, with 11 bases left in between. There are 13 residues in the CDR3. CDR1 and CDR2 (germline): MDHEN, SYDVKM. CDR3 DNA sequence: TGTGCCAGCAGTTTCGGGGGAGGCGATGAGCAGTTCTTC. Its translation: CASSFGGGDEQFF. Filled out from reference TRBV28 and TRBJ2-1, the complete variable domain reads DVKVTQSSRYLVKRTGEKVFLECVQDMDHENMFWYRQDPGLGLRLIYFSYDVKMKEKGDIPEGYSVSREKKERFSLILESASTNQTSMYLCASSFGGGDEQFFGPGTRLTVL.